The 28 T cell receptor beta chains in this list originate from one sample, sequenced in a study of T cells in localized non-small cell lung cancer. The assay was immunoSEQ multiplex PCR, and TCRdb's table has in-frame clones only and misses some. This repertoire shows around 91,000 clones, about nine tenths found once; its top ten account for 15%. Source: peripheral blood, taken before any cancer treatment. The receptors here all came from a man aged 40-75 years with stage I squamous cell lung carcinoma.

The V and J genes are TRBV5-6 and TRBJ2-2, with TRBD1 identical over 7 bases. V lost 5 bases, J lost 2 bases, and 3 bases stayed unmatched. The CDR3 extends over 14 amino acids. The V gene's germline CDR1 is SGHDT and CDR2 YYEEEE. CDR3 nucleotides: TGTGCCAGCAGTGGACAGGCTAACACCGGGGAGCTGTTTTTT. Translated: CASSGQANTGELFF.

The chain links TRBV6-1 to TRBJ2-3; 8 bases fit TRBD2. Trimming took 4 bases from V and 1 from J; bases not matched to a gene: 7. The germline CDR1 and CDR2 sequences are MNHNS and SASEGT. CDR3 length: 16 amino acids. CDR3: CASSGTQRGRTDTQYF. The CDR3 region has the DNA TGTGCCAGCAGTGGAACACAGCGGGGGCGCACAGATACGCAGTATTTT.

This sequence joins TRBV2 and TRBJ1-5; D uncertain. The CDR3 extends over 14 amino acids. Trimming cost V 4 bases and J 4 bases, with 11 bases left between them. The germline V gene has CDR1 SNHLY and CDR2 FYNNEI. The CDR3 sequence is CASSGTHLNQPQHF. The DNA of the CDR3 is TGTGCCAGCAGTGGGACTCACCTGAATCAGCCCCAGCATTTT.

The chain has TRBV11-2 and TRBJ2-2, with TRBD1 matching over 8 bases. V gave up 6 bases and J gave up 1 base; unmatched junction bases: 7. The CDR3 has 16 residues. Per the germline V gene, CDR1 is SGHAT and CDR2 is FQNNGV. CDR3 sequence: CASRPPGTGNTGELFF. CDR3 sequence (DNA): TGTGCCAGCAGGCCCCCAGGGACAGGGAACACCGGGGAGCTGTTTTTT.

In DNA, the CDR3 is TGTGCCAGCAGCTTAGGGGTCGAGCAGTACTTC. It yields the protein CASSLGVEQYF. The chain combines TRBV7-2 with TRBJ2-7; D is ambiguous. The CDR3 is made up of 11 amino acids. Germline CDR1 and CDR2: SGHTA and FQGNSA. Trimming removed 1 base at V and 6 bases at J, with 4 bases between.

This clone was counted once. CDR3 nucleotide sequence: TGTGCCAGCAGTCGGGACAGGGTATCCTACGAGCAGTACTTC. The encoded protein is CASSRDRVSYEQYF. The rearrangement uses TRBV6-1 and TRBJ2-7; the match to TRBD1 covers 9 bases. V dropped 5 bases and J dropped 1; count of bases not matched to a gene: 3. Germline V gives CDR1 MNHNS, CDR2 SASEGT. This CDR3 has 14 amino acids.

CDR3: CASSYYRDEEYSPLHF. In DNA form, the CDR3 reads TGTGCCAGCAGCTACTACAGGGATGAGGAGTATTCACCCCTCCACTTT. The chain uses TRBV11-2 and TRBJ1-6; TRBD1 is a possible D gene (6 bases). The V end lost 4 bases, the J end lost 8 bases, and 18 bases lay between the germline ends. Germline CDR1 reads SGHAT; CDR2 reads FQNNGV. CDR3 length: 16 amino acids.

The chain uses TRBV6-5 and TRBJ2-3; D gene unclear. V gave up 1 base and J gave up 0 bases, with 5 bases separating them. The CDR3 spans 14 residues. Germline V gene lookup returns CDR1 MNHEY and CDR2 SVGAGI. CDR3 DNA: TGTGCCAGCAGTTACTACCCGAGCACAGATACGCAGTATTTT. It yields the protein CASSYYPSTDTQYF.

The chain employs TRBV27 and TRBJ1-1, with a tentative D call TRBD1 (6 bases). Germline values: CDR1 MNHEY, CDR2 SMNVEV (reference sequence). V was pared by 5 bases and J by 2 bases, with 24 bases between. This CDR3 is 18 amino acids long. The CDR3 here is CASSLKSPQGSSNTEAFF. CDR3 nucleotide sequence: TGTGCCAGCAGTCTAAAATCCCCCCAGGGGTCATCAAACACTGAAGCTTTCTTT.

V is TRBV5-1 and J is TRBJ2-1, with 9 bases aligning to TRBD2. Trimming took 4 bases from V and 9 from J; bases not matched to a gene: 11. CDR3 length: 15 residues. Germline values: CDR1 SGHRS, CDR2 YFSETQ. The CDR3 sequence is CASSNPSGEGAEQFF. DNA of the CDR3: TGCGCCAGCAGCAACCCTAGCGGGGAAGGGGCTGAGCAGTTCTTC.

The V call is TRBV28, the J call TRBJ2-4; no clear D gene. CDR1 and CDR2 (germline): MDHEN, SYDVKM. Deletions cut 6 bases from V and 6 bases from J, with 9 bases between. This CDR3 region has 12 residues. The CDR3 reads CASSLVGNIQYF. As DNA, the CDR3 is TGTGCCAGCAGCCTAGTGGGAAACATTCAGTACTTC.

V usage is TRBV6-1 and J usage is TRBJ1-2; TRBD1 aligns across 7 bases. This CDR3 region has 18 residues. Trimming took 0 bases from V and 5 from J; bases not matched to a gene: 15. CDR1 MNHNS and CDR2 SASEGT come from the germline V gene. DNA of the CDR3: TGTGCCAGCAGTGAAGCGCTGAGGGGCCAGGCAGGGGGTTATGGCTACACCTTC. Amino acid sequence: CASSEALRGQAGGYGYTF.

The chain is built from TRBV5-4 and TRBJ2-1; 12 nucleotides agree with TRBD2. CDR1 SGHNT and CDR2 YYREEE come from the germline V gene (reference sequence). Trimming removed 0 bases from V and 7 bases from J; junction bases left unmatched: 5. This CDR3 comprises 16 residues. The CDR3 region has the DNA TGTGCCAGCAGCTTGGGACTAGCGGGGGAATGGAATGAGCAGTTCTTC. This gives the protein CASSLGLAGEWNEQFF.

The chain carries TRBV9 and TRBJ2-3, with 10 bases matching TRBD1. V shed 3 bases and J 3 bases; nucleotides not matched to a gene: 4. The CDR3 is 15 residues long. In germline, CDR1 is SGDLS, CDR2 YYNGEE. The CDR3 reads CASSAGTGATDTQYF. The CDR3 DNA follows: TGTGCCAGCAGCGCCGGGACAGGGGCGACAGATACGCAGTATTTT. Combining the CDR3 with reference TRBV9 and TRBJ2-3 gives the whole variable domain DSGVTQTPKHLITATGQRVTLRCSPRSGDLSVYWYQQSLDQGLQFLIQYYNGEERAKGNILERFSAQQFPDLHSELNLSSLELGDSALYFCASSAGTGATDTQYFGPGTRLTVL.

The gene calls are TRBV5-4 and TRBJ2-6; D perhaps matches TRBD2 (6 bases). The germline V and J ends were trimmed by 0 bases and 0 bases, with 7 bases remaining between them. CDR1 is SGHNT and CDR2 is YYREEE in the germline V gene (reference sequence). The CDR3 totals 16 residues. The chain's CDR3 is CASSLGGNSGANVLTF. CDR3 DNA sequence: TGTGCCAGCAGCTTGGGCGGGAACTCTGGGGCCAACGTCCTGACTTTC.

The count of this clone is one. This chain connects TRBV28 to TRBJ1-1; possible D gene TRBD1, 6 bases. Germline V gives CDR1 MDHEN, CDR2 SYDVKM. The V gene lost 7 bases and the J gene lost 0 bases, with 12 bases spanning the gap. This CDR3 is built from 14 residues. This chain's CDR3 is CASTTGHLNTEAFF. In DNA, the CDR3 is TGTGCCAGCACTACGGGACATTTGAACACTGAAGCTTTCTTT. The entire variable domain, with the rest obtained from reference TRBV28 and TRBJ1-1, is as follows: DVKVTQSSRYLVKRTGEKVFLECVQDMDHENMFWYRQDPGLGLRLIYFSYDVKMKEKGDIPEGYSVSREKKERFSLILESASTNQTSMYLCASTTGHLNTEAFFGQGTRLTVV.

This rearrangement joins TRBV28 to TRBJ1-5; TRBD1 might be the D (5 bases). Germline-derived CDR1 and CDR2 are MDHEN and SYDVKM. The CDR3 contains 13 residues. Trimming took off 2 bases at V and 6 bases at J, with 8 bases between the two ends. CDR3 nucleotide sequence: TGTGCCAGCAGTTTAGACAGTTTTCAGCCCCAGCATTTT. The encoded protein is CASSLDSFQPQHF.

The chain recombines TRBV4-1 with TRBJ1-5; D not certain. Germline V lookup: CDR1 MGHRA, CDR2 YSYEKL. The V and J ends lost 1 base and 2 bases respectively, with 9 bases between them. This CDR3 spans 15 amino acids. In DNA form, the CDR3 reads TGCGCCAGCAGCCAAGCGGAGAGGGGCAATCAGCCCCAGCATTTT. Translating it yields CASSQAERGNQPQHF.

J is TRBJ1-5 and V is TRBV7-6, with TRBD1 identical over 7 bases. V shed 6 bases, J shed 5 bases, and the junction held 1 base outside the gene matches. Germline V gives CDR1 SGHVS, CDR2 FNYEAQ. The CDR3 contains 12 residues. The CDR3 DNA reads as TGTGCCAGCAGTGACAGGGATCAGCCCCAGCATTTT. It yields the protein CASSDRDQPQHF.

V usage is TRBV6-1 and J usage is TRBJ1-5; D remains unclear. This CDR3 region has 12 residues. From germline, CDR1 is MNHNS and CDR2 SASEGT. The V end lost 10 bases, the J end lost 0 bases, and 7 bases lay between the germline ends. The CDR3 bases are TGTGCCATCCGGGATAGCAATCAGCCCCAGCATTTT. Protein sequence: CAIRDSNQPQHF.

The chain uses TRBV29-1 and TRBJ2-5; 7 positions match TRBD1. CDR1 is SQVTM, CDR2 ANQGSEA, per germline. This CDR3 is built from 17 residues. Trimming at V came to 6 bases and at J to 6 bases, leaving 22 bases not matched to a gene. The chain's CDR3 is CSVDPMTGMARAKTQYF. The CDR3 region has the DNA TGCAGCGTCGACCCTATGACAGGGATGGCCAGGGCCAAGACCCAGTACTTC.

This chain connects TRBV2 to TRBJ1-5; D may be TRBD1 (5 bases). Germline V CDR1 and CDR2: SNHLY, FYNNEI. Between the trimmed V and J ends, which lost 5 bases and 8 bases, there was a span of 16 bases. This CDR3 has 14 amino acids. The CDR3 bases are TGTGCCAGCAGTCCAACCATGGGAGGGGAGCCCCAGCATTTT. This sequence encodes CASSPTMGGEPQHF.

The rearrangement uses TRBV5-1 and TRBJ1-1; D not resolved. The V and J ends lost 1 base and 0 bases respectively, with 10 bases between them. Germline CDR1 reads SGHRS; CDR2 reads YFSETQ. CDR3 length equals 15 residues. The CDR3 DNA sequence: TGCGCCAGCAGCTTGTCAAGACCGTTGAACACTGAAGCTTTCTTT. Residues: CASSLSRPLNTEAFF.

V usage is TRBV30 and J usage is TRBJ1-5; no reliable D call. The CDR3 length is 12 residues. CDR1 and CDR2 from the germline V gene are GTSNPN and SVGIG (reference sequence). The V end lost 2 bases, the J end lost 8 bases, and 10 bases lay between the germline ends. The CDR3 loop is CAWSTSYEPQHF. CDR3 bases: TGTGCCTGGAGTACCAGTTATGAGCCCCAGCATTTT.

The J gene is TRBJ1-4, the V gene TRBV5-1; possibly TRBD1 for D (6 bases). The CDR3 length is 15 residues. Germline-derived CDR1 and CDR2 are SGHRS and YFSETQ. V lost 2 bases, J lost 3 bases, and 11 bases lay in between. CDR3 loop: CASSFEQGPNEKLFF. The CDR3 bases are TGCGCCAGCAGCTTCGAACAGGGTCCTAATGAAAAACTGTTTTTT.

The chain couples TRBV5-5 to TRBJ2-5; a weak D match, TRBD1 (6 bases). CDR1 SGHKS and CDR2 YYEKEE come from the germline V gene (reference sequence). CDR3 length: 15 residues. V lost 4 bases and J 0 bases, leaving 13 bases between the germline ends. The CDR3 DNA is TGTGCCAGCAGCCGGGACATCTCGTACCAAGAGACCCAGTACTTC. It translates to CASSRDISYQETQYF. Full variable domain (remainder filled in from reference TRBV5-5 and TRBJ2-5): DAGVTQSPTHLIKTRGQQVTLRCSPISGHKSVSWYQQVLGQGPQFIFQYYEKEERGRGNFPDRFSARQFPNYSSELNVNALLLGDSALYLCASSRDISYQETQYFGPGTRLLVL.

J is TRBJ2-1 and V is TRBV6-5, with 8 bases lining up with TRBD1. There are 13 residues in the CDR3. Losses at the gene ends were 1 base for V and 8 bases for J; bases not matched to a gene: 1. Germline-derived CDR1 and CDR2 are MNHEY and SVGAGI. CDR3 nucleotides: TGTGCCAGCAGTTACTACAGGGGGGATGAGCAGTTCTTC. It codes for CASSYYRGDEQFF.

The chain combines TRBV5-4 with TRBJ1-1; D is ambiguous. V was trimmed by 4 bases and J by 5 bases, leaving 18 bases between them. Germline CDR1 SGHNT, CDR2 YYREEE (reference sequence). The CDR3 is 15 residues long. CDR3 DNA sequence: TGTGCCAGCAGCCCCGACGGAAGGCCACGGACTGAAGCTTTCTTT. Residues: CASSPDGRPRTEAFF.